What follows are 5 T cell receptor beta chains derived from one specimen sequenced in a study of beta chain features in type 1 diabetes. The isolated RNA, all of it, was reverse transcribed, so expressed TCRB transcripts were what got sequenced. Sequencing used immunoSEQ multiplex PCR; TCRdb keeps in-frame clones, though not all of them. The sample carries a few hundred thousand clones, about 30% recorded once. The specimen was central memory CD4+ T cells from blood. The receptors were sampled from a man aged 30 to 45 in good health.

This rearrangement joins TRBV7-9 to TRBJ2-1; possible D gene TRBD1, 6 bases. Trimming took 5 bases from V and 1 from J, leaving 12 bases between them. The V gene's germline CDR1 is SEHNR and CDR2 FQNEAQ (reference sequence). This CDR3 region has 15 residues. CDR3 sequence: CASSRGTPSYNEQFF. As DNA, the CDR3 is TGTGCCAGCAGCCGAGGGACACCTTCCTACAATGAGCAGTTCTTC.

V is TRBV29-1 and J is TRBJ2-5; TRBD1 aligns across 8 bases. CDR3 length equals 14 residues. The germline V gene encodes CDR1 SQVTM and CDR2 ANQGSEA. Germline trimming cut 0 bases from V and 4 bases from J; bases unmatched to any gene: 4. The CDR3 nucleotides are TGCAGCGTTGAAGAGTTTACAGGGGGAGAGACCCAGTACTTC. Protein: CSVEEFTGGETQYF.

This clone showed up many times. The same CDR3 is also encoded by other DNA sequences in this sample. The V call is TRBV18, the J call TRBJ2-7; TRBD1 aligns across 7 bases. Germline values: CDR1 KGHSH, CDR2 LQKENI. Trimming took 6 bases from V and 0 from J; bases not matched to a gene: 5. The CDR3 loop spans 14 amino acids. The CDR3 reads CASSPTGDSYEQYF. In DNA, the CDR3 is TGTGCCAGCTCCCCTACAGGGGACTCCTACGAGCAGTACTTC. The full variable domain, completed using reference TRBV18 and TRBJ2-7, is NAGVMQNPRHLVRRRGQEARLRCSPMKGHSHVYWYRQLPEEGLKFMVYLQKENIIDESGMPKERFSAEFPKEGPSILRIQQVVRGDSAAYFCASSPTGDSYEQYFGPGTRLTVT.

This clone was recorded many times. V and J are TRBV2 and TRBJ2-7; perhaps D is TRBD1 or TRBD2 (5 bases each). The CDR3 spans 12 residues. Trimming cost V 9 bases and J 3 bases, with 12 bases left between them. The germline V gene has CDR1 SNHLY and CDR2 FYNNEI. The CDR3 reads CASRDGRYEQYF. The CDR3 DNA follows: TGTGCCAGTAGGGACGGACGCTACGAGCAGTACTTC.

The V gene is TRBV25-1, the J gene TRBJ1-6; a possible D gene is TRBD1 (6 bases). The CDR3 runs 16 residues. V dropped 3 bases and J dropped 6 bases, with 15 bases sitting between them. In germline, CDR1 is MGHDK, CDR2 SYGVNS. CDR3 in amino acids: CASSDSRDTVNSPLHF. DNA for the CDR3: TGTGCCAGCAGTGATTCCCGGGACACTGTTAATTCACCCCTCCACTTT.